This passage covers 32 T cell receptor beta chains from one sample sequenced in a study of T cell responses to AZD1222 COVID-19 vaccine. The assay was immunoSEQ multiplex PCR, and TCRdb's table has in-frame clones only and misses some. There are about 88,000 clones in the sample; around 91% occur only once, and 5.2% lies in the top ten. The input for sequencing was peripheral blood, taken on day 0 of MenACWY control vaccination. The receptors were gathered from an adult in good health.

The chain combines TRBV7-2 with TRBJ1-2, with D unclear. Germline values: CDR1 SGHTA, CDR2 FQGNSA. The CDR3 contains 15 residues. With 0 bases removed from V and 8 bases from J, the gap between germline ends came to 16 bases. The CDR3 DNA reads as TGTGCCAGCAGCTTAGCCACAGCATACAATTACGGCTACACCTTC. Its protein is CASSLATAYNYGYTF.

V is TRBV3-1 (or the pseudogene TRBV3-2) and J is TRBJ2-2; 10 bases line up with TRBD2. Germline trimming cut 5 bases from V and 4 bases from J; bases unmatched to any gene: 7. The CDR3 is 16 amino acids. Germline lookup yields CDR1 LGHDT and CDR2 YNNKEL (reference sequence). For the CDR3, the DNA is TGTGCCAGCAGCTTTCTAGCGGGGGCCGCCACCGGGGAGCTGTTTTTT. As protein: CASSFLAGAATGELFF.

This sequence joins TRBV5-1 and TRBJ2-3; D gene uncertain. This CDR3 has 13 residues. CDR1 and CDR2 (germline): SGHRS, YFSETQ. V dropped 4 bases and J dropped 6 bases, with 12 bases sitting between them. The CDR3 bases are TGCGCCAGCAGCCTGTCAAATCAGGATACGCAGTATTTT. Translated: CASSLSNQDTQYF.

The V and J genes are TRBV24-1 and TRBJ2-1, with TRBD1 identical over 10 bases. This CDR3 is 18 amino acids long. V dropped 1 base and J dropped 4; count of bases not matched to a gene: 9. Germline V lookup: CDR1 KGHDR, CDR2 SFDVKD. The CDR3 protein is CATSDFRQGALTYNEQFF. The CDR3 DNA follows: TGTGCCACCAGTGATTTTCGACAGGGGGCCTTGACTTACAATGAGCAGTTCTTC.

The chain is built from TRBV10-3 and TRBJ1-1; 11 nucleotides match TRBD1. The junction had 4 bases not matched to a gene; V was cut back by 3 bases and J by 1 base. The CDR3 runs to 16 residues. The germline gives CDR1 ENHRY, CDR2 SYGVKD. The CDR3 loop is CAISDRDRGGNTEAFF. As DNA, the CDR3 is TGTGCCATCAGTGACCGGGACAGGGGGGGGAACACTGAAGCTTTCTTT.

The chain recombines TRBV4-3 with TRBJ1-4, with D tentatively TRBD1 (6 bases). This CDR3 contains 15 residues. Trimming stripped 5 bases from V and 5 bases from J, with 15 bases between. CDR1 is LGHNA and CDR2 is YSLEER in the germline V gene. The CDR3, as DNA: TGCGCCAGCAGCTTATCAGGGGAGTCAAATGAAAAACTGTTTTTT. This codes for CASSLSGESNEKLFF.

V usage is TRBV3-1 (or the pseudogene TRBV3-2) and J usage is TRBJ1-6; 8 bases match TRBD1. The V segment lost 3 bases and the J segment 5 bases; nucleotides outside the gene matches: 6. The germline V gene has CDR1 LGHDT and CDR2 YNNKEL (reference sequence). The CDR3 consists of 16 residues. CDR3 sequence: CASSHLYRGDNSPLHF. CDR3 sequence (DNA): TGTGCCAGCAGCCATCTGTACAGGGGGGATAATTCACCCCTCCACTTT.

This chain joins TRBV25-1 and TRBJ2-1, with TRBD2 as a possible D gene (6 bases). Germline V CDR1 and CDR2: MGHDK, SYGVNS. V lost 4 bases and J 7 bases, leaving 20 bases between the germline ends. The CDR3 loop spans 16 amino acids. CDR3 sequence: CASSGGLAGSNNEQFF. The CDR3 coding sequence is TGTGCCAGCAGTGGGGGTTTAGCCGGGAGTAATAATGAGCAGTTCTTC.

The chain couples TRBV11-2 to TRBJ1-1; 9 bases line up with TRBD1. The length of the CDR3 is 16 residues. The junction had 7 bases not matched to a gene; V was cut back by 5 bases and J by 0 bases. Germline lookup yields CDR1 SGHAT and CDR2 FQNNGV. This CDR3 is CASSPDRGRMNTEAFF. The CDR3 coding sequence is TGTGCCAGCAGCCCGGACAGGGGAAGGATGAACACTGAAGCTTTCTTT.

This sequence joins TRBV21-1 and TRBJ1-5; the table calls TRBD1, which could not be checked here. TRBV21-1 is deemed a pseudogene. The CDR3 contains 15 residues. CDR3: CASSETGRCNQPQHF. As DNA, the CDR3 is TGTGCCAGCAGCGAAACAGGGAGATGCAATCAGCCCCAGCATTTT.

This sequence joins TRBV19 and TRBJ1-1; TRBD1 aligns across 7 bases. After removal of 6 bases from V and 4 bases from J, the junction contained 8 bases not matched to a gene. CDR3 length equals 14 residues. Germline CDR1 LNHDA, CDR2 SQIVND (reference sequence). The CDR3 nucleotides are TGTGCCAGTAGGCCAGGGGAGGGGGCCACTGAAGCTTTCTTT. Translated: CASRPGEGATEAFF. Full variable domain (remainder filled in from reference TRBV19 and TRBJ1-1): DGGITQSPKYLFRKEGQNVTLSCEQNLNHDAMYWYRQDPGQGLRLIYYSQIVNDFQKGDIAEGYSVSREKKESFPLTVTSAQKNPTAFYLCASRPGEGATEAFFGQGTRLTVV.

The chain employs TRBV7-2 and TRBJ1-1; 8 bases fit TRBD1. The V and J ends lost 4 bases and 12 bases, in that order; junction bases with no gene match: 10. From germline, CDR1 is SGHTA and CDR2 FQGNSA. This CDR3 spans 13 amino acids. Here the CDR3 DNA reads TGTGCCAGCAGCTCCAACCTACAGGGGGAATCTTTCTTT. It translates to CASSSNLQGESFF.

The chain employs TRBV6-5 and TRBJ2-7; TRBD2 matches 9 bases. Germline-derived CDR1 and CDR2 are MNHEY and SVGAGI. This CDR3 has 13 residues. The V segment lost 11 bases and the J segment 0 bases; nucleotides outside the gene matches: 5. The CDR3, as DNA: TGTGCCGCGGGGGGGCCATTCTCCTACGAGCAGTACTTC. Amino acid sequence: CAAGGPFSYEQYF.

The rearrangement links TRBV5-5 to TRBJ2-6; no clear D gene. CDR1 SGHKS and CDR2 YYEKEE come from the germline V gene (reference sequence). The CDR3 is made up of 17 amino acids. Trimming removed 0 bases at V and 1 base at J, with 11 bases between. DNA for the CDR3: TGTGCCAGCAGCTTGGGGATAAACCGATCTGGGGCCAACGTCCTGACTTTC. Its protein is CASSLGINRSGANVLTF. Based on the CDR3 plus reference TRBV5-5 and TRBJ2-6, the full variable domain is DAGVTQSPTHLIKTRGQQVTLRCSPISGHKSVSWYQQVLGQGPQFIFQYYEKEERGRGNFPDRFSARQFPNYSSELNVNALLLGDSALYLCASSLGINRSGANVLTFGAGSRLTVL.

The chain combines TRBV23-1 with TRBJ2-1; 8 bases match TRBD1. TRBV23-1 is given ORF status, its function remaining uncertain. V dropped 0 bases and J dropped 4; count of bases not matched to a gene: 8. The CDR3 is 17 residues long. The chain's CDR3 is CASSQSVQRDRYNEQFF. The CDR3 coding sequence is TGCGCCAGCAGTCAATCGGTCCAACGGGACAGGTACAATGAGCAGTTCTTC.

This chain connects TRBV3-1 (or the pseudogene TRBV3-2) to TRBJ1-6, with a possible D match to TRBD1 (5 bases). Trimming stripped 1 base from V and 4 bases from J, with 14 bases between. The CDR3 has 17 amino acids. Germline CDR1 and CDR2: LGHDT and YNNKEL (reference sequence). The CDR3 loop reads CASSQGGIGEYNSPLHF. For the CDR3, the DNA is TGTGCCAGCAGCCAAGGGGGTATAGGGGAATATAATTCACCCCTCCACTTT.

This chain links TRBV5-4 with TRBJ2-1; possible D gene TRBD1, 5 bases. Germline CDR1 SGHNT, CDR2 YYREEE (reference sequence). There are 14 residues in the CDR3. Trimming removed 3 bases at V and 8 bases at J, with 15 bases between. CDR3: CASSSEAGSDEQFF. Here the CDR3 DNA reads TGTGCCAGCAGCTCCGAGGCAGGGTCTGATGAGCAGTTCTTC.

This sequence joins TRBV7-2 and TRBJ1-5, with D perhaps matching TRBD1 (6 bases). Germline-derived CDR1 and CDR2 are SGHTA and FQGNSA. V was shortened by 5 bases and J by 1 base, with 12 bases between the two germline ends. The CDR3 covers 15 residues. CDR3 region: CASSNRVGSNQPQHF. The CDR3 nucleotides read TGTGCCAGCAGCAACAGGGTCGGCAGCAATCAGCCCCAGCATTTT.

The chain combines TRBV6-2 or TRBV6-3 with TRBJ1-5; 11 bases line up with TRBD1. The CDR3 consists of 16 residues. The V gene's germline CDR1 is MNHEY and CDR2 SVGEGT. J lost 3 bases, V lost 5 bases, and 6 bases had no gene match. CDR3 sequence reads: CASSTRTGGFNQPQHF. The CDR3 region has the DNA TGTGCCAGCAGTACAAGGACAGGGGGCTTCAATCAGCCCCAGCATTTT.

The chain joins TRBV27 to TRBJ1-6; D might be TRBD1 (5 bases). There are 13 residues in the CDR3. Trimming removed 2 bases at V and 6 bases at J, with 5 bases between. Per the germline V gene, CDR1 is MNHEY and CDR2 is SMNVEV (reference sequence). CDR3 sequence: CASSLGTNSPLHF. The CDR3 nucleotides read TGTGCCAGCAGTTTAGGGACTAATTCACCCCTCCACTTT.

This chain connects TRBV19 to TRBJ1-5; D remains ambiguous. The V gene's germline CDR1 is LNHDA and CDR2 SQIVND (reference sequence). Deletions cut 1 base from V and 1 base from J, with 8 bases between. This CDR3 has 15 residues. In DNA form, the CDR3 reads TGTGCCAGTAGTATAGGGACCACAAGCAATCAGCCCCAGCATTTT. Its translation: CASSIGTTSNQPQHF.

This clone came up a few times. Other nucleotide sequences from this sample produce the same CDR3. This rearrangement joins TRBV5-1 to TRBJ1-6, with D unclear. The ends were cut back, 0 bases at V and 6 bases at J, with 10 bases in the middle. CDR1 is SGHRS and CDR2 is YFSETQ in the germline V gene. The CDR3 is 15 residues long. The CDR3 loop reads CASSLAAGLNSPLHF. The CDR3 DNA sequence: TGCGCCAGCAGCTTGGCCGCAGGACTTAATTCACCCCTCCACTTT.

CDR3 residues: CASSSAGQASSYEQYF. The CDR3 DNA sequence: TGTGCCAGCAGCTCAGCGGGACAGGCAAGCTCCTACGAGCAGTACTTC. V usage is TRBV5-4 and J usage is TRBJ2-7; TRBD1 might be the D (8 bases). Germline values: CDR1 SGHNT, CDR2 YYREEE (reference sequence). The V end was cut by 3 bases, the J end by 0 bases, with 16 bases between. The CDR3 extends over 16 amino acids.

Regarding this clone: Within the sample, other DNA sequences also encode this same CDR3. This CDR3 is CASSLSGGPSTDTQYF. The CDR3 DNA reads TGTGCCAGCAGTTTATCGGGGGGGCCTAGCACAGATACGCAGTATTTT. V and J are TRBV28 and TRBJ2-3; 8 bases line up with TRBD2. The CDR3 is 16 amino acids. Germline V CDR1 and CDR2: MDHEN, SYDVKM. V was pared by 1 base and J by 0 bases, with 3 bases of the junction left unmatched.

The chain is built from TRBV7-9 and TRBJ2-2; D is ambiguous. Germline V gene sequence: CDR1 SEHNR, CDR2 FQNEAQ (reference sequence). V was shortened by 4 bases and J by 9 bases, with 12 bases between the two germline ends. The CDR3 runs 13 residues. As DNA, the CDR3 is TGTGCCAGCAGCTATGGACCGCCTCGGGAGCTGTTTTTT. This codes for CASSYGPPRELFF.

V and J are TRBV6-5 and TRBJ2-5; 7 bases align to TRBD1. The germline V gene encodes CDR1 MNHEY and CDR2 SVGAGI. There are 13 residues in the CDR3. V trimming: 5 bases; J trimming: 4 bases; junction bases outside the gene matches: 4. The CDR3 nucleotides are TGTGCCAGCAGTACAGGGGTATCAGAGACCCAGTACTTC. It yields the protein CASSTGVSETQYF.

V usage is TRBV6-5 and J usage is TRBJ1-4, with TRBD1 matching 9 bases. This CDR3 has 12 amino acids. The V gene end was trimmed by 6 bases and the J gene end by 8 bases; junction bases not matched to a gene: 1. Germline values: CDR1 MNHEY, CDR2 SVGAGI. The DNA for the CDR3 is TGTGCCAGCAGGGACAGGGGAGAAAAACTGTTTTTT. As protein: CASRDRGEKLFF.

This clone appeared a few times. Other nucleotide sequences in the sample specify the same CDR3. V and J are TRBV10-2 and TRBJ1-5; D is undetermined. V was trimmed by 0 bases and J by 0 bases, leaving 9 bases between them. CDR3 length: 16 amino acids. CDR1 and CDR2 (germline): WSHSY, SAAADI. Written as DNA, the CDR3 is TGCGCCAGCAGTGAGTCGCCCGGGAATAGCAATCAGCCCCAGCATTTT. Protein: CASSESPGNSNQPQHF.

The genes are TRBV29-1 and TRBJ2-1, with D tentatively TRBD1 (6 bases). V was pared by 8 bases and J by 1 base, with 9 bases between. The CDR3 is made up of 12 amino acids. CDR1 and CDR2 (germline): SQVTM, ANQGSEA. The CDR3 DNA sequence: TGCAGCCTTGGACAGTCCTACAATGAGCAGTTCTTC. It encodes CSLGQSYNEQFF.

The CDR3 spells CASSIGLAGGPATDTQYF. CDR3 in DNA: TGTGCCAGTAGTATAGGACTAGCGGGGGGCCCAGCCACAGATACGCAGTATTTT. The chain couples TRBV19 to TRBJ2-3; 13 bases are shared with TRBD2. Germline assignment: CDR1 LNHDA and CDR2 SQIVND (reference sequence). The CDR3 totals 18 residues. V trimming: 1 base; J trimming: 2 bases; junction bases outside the gene matches: 6.

The chain combines TRBV12-3 or TRBV12-4 with TRBJ1-1; possibly TRBD1 for D (5 bases). The CDR3 runs to 13 residues. The ends were cut back, 1 base at V and 5 bases at J, with 8 bases in the middle. The CDR3 here is CASSLVDITEAFF. The CDR3 bases are TGTGCCAGCAGTTTAGTGGACATTACTGAAGCTTTCTTT.

As for this clone: Other nucleotide sequences in the sample specify the same CDR3. The V gene is TRBV28, the J gene TRBJ2-7, with 8 bases aligning to TRBD1. The germline V gene encodes CDR1 MDHEN and CDR2 SYDVKM. J was trimmed by 3 bases and V by 6 bases; bases with no gene match: 4. CDR3 size: 13 residues. The CDR3 sequence is CASSPGQGYEQYF. The CDR3 bases are TGTGCCAGCAGCCCTGGACAGGGCTACGAGCAGTACTTC. Together with reference TRBV28 and TRBJ2-7, the CDR3 gives the full variable domain: DVKVTQSSRYLVKRTGEKVFLECVQDMDHENMFWYRQDPGLGLRLIYFSYDVKMKEKGDIPEGYSVSREKKERFSLILESASTNQTSMYLCASSPGQGYEQYFGPGTRLTVT.